Sequencing of this T cell receptor beta chain was carried out in a study of T cell repertoires in cytomegalovirus infection. Study as a whole: Selected CMV epitopes included recently identified HLA-C-restricted ones as well as well-studied HLA-B-restricted ones. Public TCR beta signatures indicated both CMV infection and matching HLA type.

Via MiXCR, TCRdb re-called the reads, giving one row per CDR3 protein. The table includes about 920,000 distinct CDR3 sequences, about a third detected once. Trimming cost V 6 bases and J 6 bases, with 14 bases left between them. This CDR3 is built from 13 residues. This clonotype was seen many times. Its specificity is unknown. Sequencing was performed on cultured CD8+ T cells from PBMCs, taken from culture after CMV antigen stimulation. The receptor comes from a human donor in good health (CMV status not recorded). Some clones in this sample may be carry-over from other donors' samples. This chain uses TRBV12-3 or TRBV12-4 with TRBJ1-1, with TRBD1 as a possible D gene (5 bases). The chain's CDR3 is CASSPAGTPEAFF. The CDR3 bases are TGTGCCAGCAGCCCCGCGGGGACTCCTGAAGCTTTCTTT.